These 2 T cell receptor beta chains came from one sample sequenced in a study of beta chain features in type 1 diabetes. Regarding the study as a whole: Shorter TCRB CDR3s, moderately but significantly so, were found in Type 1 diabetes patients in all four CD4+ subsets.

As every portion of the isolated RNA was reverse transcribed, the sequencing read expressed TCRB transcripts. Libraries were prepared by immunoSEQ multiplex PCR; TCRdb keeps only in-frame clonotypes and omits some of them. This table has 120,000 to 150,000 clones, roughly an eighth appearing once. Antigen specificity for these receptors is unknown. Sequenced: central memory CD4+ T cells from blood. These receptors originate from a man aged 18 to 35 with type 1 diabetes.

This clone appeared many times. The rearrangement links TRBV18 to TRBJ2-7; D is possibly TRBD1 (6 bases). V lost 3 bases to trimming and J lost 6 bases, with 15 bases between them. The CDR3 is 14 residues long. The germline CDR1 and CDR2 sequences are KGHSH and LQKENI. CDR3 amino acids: CASSPHRARGEQYF. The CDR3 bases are TGTGCCAGCTCACCGCACAGGGCCCGGGGCGAGCAGTACTTC.

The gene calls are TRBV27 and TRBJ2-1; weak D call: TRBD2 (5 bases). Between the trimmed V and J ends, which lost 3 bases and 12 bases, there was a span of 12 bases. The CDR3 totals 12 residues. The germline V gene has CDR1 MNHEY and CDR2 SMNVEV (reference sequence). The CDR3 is CASSFPAGGQFF. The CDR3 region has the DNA TGTGCCAGCAGTTTCCCCGCAGGAGGGCAGTTCTTC.